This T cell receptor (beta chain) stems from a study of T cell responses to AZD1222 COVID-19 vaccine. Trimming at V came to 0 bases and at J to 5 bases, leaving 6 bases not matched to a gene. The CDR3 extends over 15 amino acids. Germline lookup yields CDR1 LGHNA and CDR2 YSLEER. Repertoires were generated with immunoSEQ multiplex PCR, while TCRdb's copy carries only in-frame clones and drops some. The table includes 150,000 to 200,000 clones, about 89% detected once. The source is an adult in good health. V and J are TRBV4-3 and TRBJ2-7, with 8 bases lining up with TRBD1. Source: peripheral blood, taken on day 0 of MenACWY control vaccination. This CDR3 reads CASSQDGTGGNEQYF. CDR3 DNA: TGCGCCAGCAGCCAAGACGGGACAGGAGGGAACGAGCAGTACTTC.